Shown below are 17 T cell receptor beta chains from a single sample sequenced in a study of T cell responses to AZD1222 COVID-19 vaccine. Some clones are missing from TCRdb's copy, which holds only in-frame ones; the method was immunoSEQ multiplex PCR. The repertoire has 140,000 to 150,000 clones, 80% to 95% of them found once; the top ten carry approximately 2.7%. Material: peripheral blood, obtained on day 0 of MenACWY control vaccination. Receptors were obtained from an adult in good health.

The chain has TRBV6-5 and TRBJ2-7; the D call may be TRBD1 or TRBD2 (6 bases each). Trimming took 6 bases from V and 6 from J, leaving 15 bases between them. There are 13 residues in the CDR3. Germline V gives CDR1 MNHEY, CDR2 SVGAGI. This CDR3 reads CASSGWGAGEQYF. The CDR3 DNA is TGTGCCAGCAGCGGCTGGGGGGCCGGCGAGCAGTACTTC.

The rearrangement uses TRBV13 and TRBJ1-4; a weak D match, TRBD1 (5 bases). Germline V gives CDR1 PRHDT, CDR2 FYEKMQ (reference sequence). V lost 0 bases to trimming and J lost 8 bases, with 16 bases between them. The CDR3 has 16 residues. CDR3 loop: CASSLGPGSGKEKLFF. The CDR3 coding sequence is TGTGCCAGCAGCTTAGGCCCTGGTTCAGGGAAAGAAAAACTGTTTTTT. Full variable domain (missing parts from reference TRBV13 and TRBJ1-4): AAGVIQSPRHLIKEKRETATLKCYPIPRHDTVYWYQQGPGQDPQFLISFYEKMQSDKGSIPDRFSAQQFSDYHSELNMSSLELGDSALYFCASSLGPGSGKEKLFFGSGTQLSVL.

This clone has only one observation. The rearrangement links TRBV4-2 to TRBJ2-7; 9 bases match TRBD1. This CDR3 spans 17 amino acids. CDR1 is LGHNA, CDR2 YNFKEQ, per germline. Trimming at V came to 3 bases and at J to 3 bases, leaving 12 bases not matched to a gene. CDR3 sequence reads: CASSQSPGQGMIYEQYF. CDR3 nucleotide sequence: TGTGCCAGCAGCCAGAGCCCGGGACAGGGCATGATCTACGAGCAGTACTTC.

CDR3 sequence reads: CASSVKETQYF. The CDR3 DNA reads as TGTGCCAGCAGTGTTAAAGAGACCCAGTACTTC. The chain couples TRBV12-3 or TRBV12-4 to TRBJ2-5; unclear D gene. V was shortened by 5 bases and J by 3 bases, with 4 bases between the two germline ends. CDR3 length: 11 residues.

CDR3 coding DNA: TGTGCCAGCAGTTCCCCGGGTGTGGGCACCGGGGAGCTGTTTTTT. It yields the protein CASSSPGVGTGELFF. The chain is built from TRBV27 and TRBJ2-2, with D uncertain. The CDR3 sequence is 15 residues long. Between the trimmed V and J ends, which lost 4 bases and 4 bases, there was a span of 13 bases. Germline-derived CDR1 and CDR2 are MNHEY and SMNVEV (reference sequence).

V and J are TRBV5-1 and TRBJ1-6; 7 nucleotides align to TRBD1. V was pared by 4 bases and J by 0 bases, with 4 bases of the junction left unmatched. CDR1 is SGHRS, CDR2 YFSETQ, per germline. CDR3 length: 16 residues. CDR3 residues: CASSMDRSSYNSPLHF. The CDR3 coding sequence is TGCGCCAGCAGCATGGACAGGAGCTCCTATAATTCACCCCTCCACTTT.

About this clone: A read error may account for a junction end that differs from germline. The chain joins TRBV11-2 to TRBJ1-2; weak D call: TRBD1 (6 bases). This CDR3 is 14 amino acids long. Germline V CDR1 and CDR2: SGHAT, FQNNGV. CDR3 protein: CASSSLFGRGRAAF. DNA of the CDR3: TGTGCCAGCAGCTCCTTATTCGGCAGGGGCCGCGCGGCCTTC.

The rearrangement links TRBV7-2 to TRBJ2-7; D might be TRBD1 (5 bases). This CDR3 has 14 residues. Trimming took off 0 bases at V and 0 bases at J, with 6 bases between the two ends. Germline assignment: CDR1 SGHTA and CDR2 FQGNSA. This CDR3 is CASSLATASYEQYF. In DNA form, the CDR3 reads TGTGCCAGCAGCTTAGCGACAGCCTCCTACGAGCAGTACTTC.

This chain connects TRBV19 to TRBJ1-2; D is unclear. The V end lost 1 base, the J end lost 8 bases, and 11 bases lay between the germline ends. Germline-derived CDR1 and CDR2 are LNHDA and SQIVND (reference sequence). The length of the CDR3 is 13 residues. CDR3 coding DNA: TGTGCCAGTAGTATAGTTTCGGCTGTCGGCTACACCTTC. It is translated as CASSIVSAVGYTF.

CDR3 amino acids: CASSPRVNTEAFF. The CDR3 DNA reads TGCGCCAGCAGCCCCCGGGTGAACACTGAAGCTTTCTTT. This chain joins TRBV5-1 and TRBJ1-1; D gene ambiguous. CDR3 length: 13 residues. CDR1 and CDR2 from the germline V gene are SGHRS and YFSETQ. Between the trimmed V and J ends, which lost 4 bases and 0 bases, there was a span of 7 bases.

The genes are TRBV24-1 and TRBJ2-3; 7 nucleotides align to TRBD2. The germline gives CDR1 KGHDR, CDR2 SFDVKD. CDR3 length: 14 amino acids. With 5 bases clipped from V and 2 bases from J, the junction kept 3 bases outside the gene matches. The CDR3 bases are TGTGCCACCAGTGGGGGGGGAGCCACAGATACGCAGTATTTT. It translates to CATSGGGATDTQYF.

The rearrangement links TRBV10-1 to TRBJ2-1, with 8 positions matching TRBD2. CDR3 length equals 15 residues. V was clipped by 4 bases and J by 7 bases; unmatched bases: 9. Germline V gene data show CDR1 as WNHNN and CDR2 as SYGVQD (reference sequence). As DNA, the CDR3 is TGCGCCAGCAGTGGCAGCGGGAGTTTGGTAAATGAGCAGTTCTTC. Amino acid sequence: CASSGSGSLVNEQFF.

The chain has TRBV15 and TRBJ1-2, with 9 positions matching TRBD1. Germline-derived CDR1 and CDR2 are LNHNV and YYDKDF (reference sequence). After removal of 1 base from V and 7 bases from J, the junction contained 10 bases not matched to a gene. CDR3 size: 16 residues. The CDR3 bases are TGTGCCACCAGCAGAGGCTCGGGACAGGGCTCTGCTGGCTACACCTTC. Residues: CATSRGSGQGSAGYTF. Full variable domain (outside the CDR3, taken from reference TRBV15 and TRBJ1-2): DAMVIQNPRYQVTQFGKPVTLSCSQTLNHNVMYWYQQKSSQAPKLLFHYYDKDFNNEADTPDNFQSRRPNTSFCFLDIRSPGLGDTAMYLCATSRGSGQGSAGYTFGSGTRLTVV.

V is TRBV24-1 and J is TRBJ1-6; D gene uncertain. With 4 bases removed from V and 14 bases from J, the gap between germline ends came to 11 bases. Germline CDR1 and CDR2: KGHDR and SFDVKD. The CDR3 extends over 12 amino acids. The CDR3 reads CATSDAGGTLHF. The CDR3 DNA reads TGTGCCACCAGTGACGCTGGAGGGACCCTCCACTTT.

CDR3 region: CASSVATATNEKLFF. The CDR3 DNA is TGTGCCAGCAGCGTAGCTACAGCAACTAATGAAAAACTGTTTTTT. This chain links TRBV9 with TRBJ1-4; no reliable D call. Germline V gene data show CDR1 as SGDLS and CDR2 as YYNGEE. CDR3 length: 15 residues. V shed 0 bases and J shed 0 bases, with 6 bases lying between them.

The chain is built from TRBV5-1 and TRBJ2-1; D may be TRBD2 (6 bases). Trimming cost V 4 bases and J 6 bases, with 20 bases left between them. This CDR3 contains 16 residues. CDR1 SGHRS and CDR2 YFSETQ come from the germline V gene. The CDR3 nucleotides read TGCGCCAGCAGCCGGGGTGAACTAGCTGTGGGCAATGAGCAGTTCTTC. It is translated as CASSRGELAVGNEQFF.

This clone has only a few counts. V gene TRBV5-1 combines with J gene TRBJ2-5; 7 nucleotides line up with TRBD1. In germline, CDR1 is SGHRS, CDR2 YFSETQ. The J segment lost 4 bases and the V segment lost 1 base, leaving 4 bases of the junction unmatched. The CDR3 totals 14 residues. CDR3 residues: CASSLQGVGETQYF. The CDR3 nucleotides are TGCGCCAGCAGCTTGCAGGGGGTGGGAGAGACCCAGTACTTC. Drawing the rest from reference TRBV5-1 and TRBJ2-5, the complete variable domain is KAGVTQTPRYLIKTRGQQVTLSCSPISGHRSVSWYQQTPGQGLQFLFEYFSETQRNKGNFPGRFSGRQFSNSRSEMNVSTLELGDSALYLCASSLQGVGETQYFGPGTRLLVL.